Listed here are 13 T cell receptor beta chains from one sample, sequenced in a study of blood T cell repertoires in COVID-19. Profiling relied on immunoSEQ multiplex PCR, and the TCRdb table lists in-frame clones only, not all of them. The sample contains some 170,000 clones, about 81% of which appear only once. The sequenced sample was peripheral blood. The source is a woman in her seventies with acute or convalescent COVID-19.

V and J are TRBV28 and TRBJ1-5; D perhaps matches TRBD1 (5 bases). Germline assignment: CDR1 MDHEN and CDR2 SYDVKM. The CDR3 sequence is 14 residues long. V shed 6 bases and J shed 6 bases, with 15 bases lying between them. The CDR3 sequence is CASRPSRVGQPQHF. The CDR3 nucleotides read TGTGCCAGCAGACCCAGCAGGGTCGGTCAGCCCCAGCATTTT.

This chain connects TRBV2 to TRBJ2-2, with a weak D call TRBD1 (5 bases). The V and J ends lost 7 bases and 2 bases respectively, with 17 bases between them. The germline CDR1 and CDR2 sequences are SNHLY and FYNNEI. The CDR3 runs to 16 residues. The CDR3 sequence: CASIQGPESNTGELFF. CDR3 bases: TGTGCCAGCATTCAGGGCCCAGAATCAAACACCGGGGAGCTGTTTTTT.

The CDR3 nucleotides are TGTGCCACCAGCAGTGGTCAGGGGGAACAGCCCCAGCATTTT. Translated: CATSSGQGEQPQHF. The V call is TRBV15, the J call TRBJ1-5, with 7 bases identical to TRBD1. With V trimmed by 3 bases and J by 7 bases, 6 bases remained unmatched. CDR3 length: 14 residues. Germline V gives CDR1 LNHNV, CDR2 YYDKDF (reference sequence).

The chain links TRBV11-1 to TRBJ2-2; TRBD1 is a possible D gene (5 bases). The V gene lost 1 base and the J gene lost 4 bases, with 10 bases spanning the gap. Germline V gene lookup returns CDR1 SGHAT and CDR2 FQDESV (reference sequence). CDR3 size: 15 residues. Here the CDR3 reads CASSLGMTATGELFF. The CDR3 DNA sequence: TGTGCCAGCAGCTTAGGGATGACAGCCACCGGGGAGCTGTTTTTT.

The chain combines TRBV7-8 with TRBJ1-2; TRBD1 aligns across 8 bases. The V gene's germline CDR1 is SGHVS and CDR2 FQNEAQ. This CDR3 region has 14 residues. The V segment lost 7 bases and the J segment 6 bases; nucleotides outside the gene matches: 10. The CDR3 DNA reads as TGTGCCAGCAAGCAGGAGGACAGGGATCATGGCTACACCTTC. Its protein product is CASKQEDRDHGYTF. Full variable domain (remainder filled in from reference TRBV7-8 and TRBJ1-2): GAGVSQSPRYKVAKRGQDVALRCDPISGHVSLFWYQQALGQGPEFLTYFQNEAQLDKSGLPSDRFFAERPEGSVSTLKIQRTQQEDSAVYLCASKQEDRDHGYTFGSGTRLTVV.

The chain is built from TRBV6-2 or TRBV6-3 and TRBJ1-6, with 7 bases lining up with TRBD1. The CDR3 sequence is 14 residues long. J lost 13 bases, V lost 2 bases, and 8 bases had no gene match. Germline V CDR1 and CDR2: MNHEY, SVGEGT. This chain's CDR3 is CASSYRTGFDPLHF. CDR3 DNA sequence: TGTGCCAGCAGTTACAGGACAGGCTTTGATCCCCTCCACTTT.

V is TRBV5-6 and J is TRBJ1-1; D call uncertain. Germline CDR1 SGHDT, CDR2 YYEEEE. The CDR3 spans 10 residues. V was pared by 4 bases and J by 8 bases, with 6 bases between. The CDR3 loop is CASSRYEAFF. CDR3 in DNA: TGTGCCAGCAGCCGCTACGAAGCTTTCTTT.

The rearrangement joins TRBV6-1 to TRBJ1-5; D possibly corresponds to TRBD1 (5 bases). Per the germline V gene, CDR1 is MNHNS and CDR2 is SASEGT. The ends were cut back, 2 bases at V and 5 bases at J, with 13 bases in the middle. This CDR3 is built from 15 residues. CDR3 DNA: TGTGCCAGCAGTGAAAGACAGTCCCGATATCAGCCCCAGCATTTT. Its protein is CASSERQSRYQPQHF.

In this sample, this clone turned up a few times. The V gene is TRBV4-2, the J gene TRBJ2-5, with D hard to call. This CDR3 has 13 amino acids. Germline loops: CDR1 LGHNA, CDR2 YNFKEQ. Trimming left V 0 bases short and J 5 bases short, with 7 bases between. CDR3 protein: CASSQDRWETQYF. The CDR3 DNA follows: TGTGCCAGCAGCCAAGATAGATGGGAGACCCAGTACTTC.

The chain uses TRBV19 and TRBJ2-2; possibly TRBD2 for D (6 bases). V lost 4 bases and J lost 7, with 13 bases in between. Germline V gene sequence: CDR1 LNHDA, CDR2 SQIVND (reference sequence). CDR3 length: 14 amino acids. The CDR3 DNA reads TGTGCCAGTAGTACGACGGGGGATGTCGGGGAGCTGTTTTTT. Its protein is CASSTTGDVGELFF.

The V and J genes are TRBV28 and TRBJ2-2, with TRBD2 as a possible D gene (6 bases). This CDR3 has 16 amino acids. Per germline, CDR1 MDHEN and CDR2 SYDVKM. V was cut by 8 bases and J by 1 base, with 17 bases left in between. The CDR3 spells CASCPQRGMNTGELFF. The CDR3 DNA follows: TGTGCCAGCTGTCCACAACGCGGGATGAACACCGGGGAGCTGTTTTTT.

J is TRBJ1-1 and V is TRBV5-1, with D maybe TRBD1 (6 bases). Germline CDR1 and CDR2: SGHRS and YFSETQ. The CDR3 sequence is 13 residues long. V lost 6 bases and J 3 bases, leaving 12 bases between the germline ends. The CDR3 bases are TGCGCCAGCACCAGCAGGGGCGACACTGAAGCTTTCTTT. It encodes CASTSRGDTEAFF.

In this sample, this clone turned up once. The V call is TRBV11-2, the J call TRBJ2-7; D remains ambiguous. Germline CDR1 and CDR2: SGHAT and FQNNGV. Trimming stripped 1 base from V and 5 bases from J, with 12 bases between. This CDR3 comprises 14 residues. In nucleotides, the CDR3 is TGTGCCAGCAGCTTAGTCAATCGGGTCCACGAGCAGTACTTC. Its translation: CASSLVNRVHEQYF. The entire variable domain, with the rest obtained from reference TRBV11-2 and TRBJ2-7, is as follows: EAGVAQSPRYKIIEKRQSVAFWCNPISGHATLYWYQQILGQGPKLLIQFQNNGVVDDSQLPKDRFSAERLKGVDSTLKIQPAKLEDSAVYLCASSLVNRVHEQYFGPGTRLTVT.